This paragraph covers one T cell receptor beta chain sequence. Method: immunoSEQ multiplex PCR; TCRdb's copy keeps in-frame clones and lacks some. This sample has about 30,000 clones, with roughly 80% found just once. This specimen belongs to a study of OX40 agonist ivuxolimab in advanced cancers. CDR3 length equals 14 residues. Germline CDR1 and CDR2: SEHNR and FQNEAQ (reference sequence). V lost 3 bases, J lost 6 bases, and 11 bases lay in between. This TCR was sampled from an adult with an advanced solid tumor such as melanoma, head and neck, liver or kidney cancer. The chain carries TRBV7-9 and TRBJ1-4; D is ambiguous. The sample in question was CD4+ or CD8+ T cells sorted from blood, obtained in a trial of the OX40 agonist ivuxolimab. CDR3 DNA: TGTGCCAGCAGCTTTGAGGGTTTGGATGAAAAACTGTTTTTT. Amino acid sequence: CASSFEGLDEKLFF.